A single TCR beta chain is shown here with its context. What this receptor recognizes is not known. No clone much larger than this one lies a single base away; base qualities are absent. This record belongs to a study of blood T cell repertoires in COVID-19 (dated by TCRdb to about 2020). Regarding the complete study: Samples covering the acute and convalescent phases of COVID-19 were provided by collaborators in the United States, Italy and Spain. The prospective study material was composed of cDNA or gDNA derived from T cells, B-cell-depleted T cells, or PBMCs. The dataset comprised deeply sampled blood TCRbeta repertoires from subjects exposed to, actively infected with, or recovered from COVID-19. A freely available public database, intended as a resource for researchers studying the immune response to SARS-CoV-2, is where the repertoires were released. Samples were obtained from the ongoing ImmuneRACE study (first 160 participants) and from 1,000 to 1,500 subjects provided by 6 global collaborators. A de-identified subject ID, COVID-19 status, age in years and sex were almost always included in the sample metadata. HLA class I and class II types, where available, came from metadata supplied by the sample provider rather than from assay-based typing.

Overall study outcomes, separate from this receptor: The amount of clinical and demographic metadata varied by source and participant and was provided uncurated.

The collaborating institutions used their own protocols to collect whole blood in K2EDTA tubes. For TCRbeta analysis, collaborators shipped samples as frozen whole blood, isolated PBMCs, or DNA extracted from either of those sample types. TCRbeta CDR3 regions were amplified from genomic DNA by means of the immunoSEQ Assay, a bias-controlled multiplex PCR. From the authors' description of their analysis: The number of nucleated cells in each sample was estimated by amplification of reference gene primers within the assay. Sequence reads were collapsed and filtered to measure the absolute abundance of every unique TCRbeta CDR3 rearrangement. Productive Simpson clonality was computed per sample as the square root of Simpson's diversity index over productive rearrangements. TCRdb took over this immuneACCESS table, retaining in-frame rearrangements with V and J assigned. Such tables are incomplete; in checked studies, under half of the missing clones stem from an unresolved V gene, and the remainder is unexplained. That table is the source of V, J and clone size, and D and trimming were worked out from the DNA. This sample has about 210,000 clones in its table, and 80% of those were observed once. About 13% of the sample goes to the ten largest clones.

CDR1 MDHEN and CDR2 SYDVKM were looked up in the germline V gene. V loses 5 bases, J loses 5 bases, and the germline ends lie 21 bases apart. The CDR3 runs 16 amino acids, cysteine and phenylalanine included. Only the CDR3 region is kept as DNA, spanning 48 bases read in frame from base 1. Sequenced input: peripheral blood. Here the chain combines TRBV28 and TRBJ1-2; a weak D assignment points to TRBD1 (5 bases agree). The clonotype comes from a human donor in a cohort sampled during active COVID-19. The CDR3: CASSRRLGGGKYGYTF. The DNA is TGTGCCAGCAGTAGAAGGCTGGGCGGGGGGAAGTATGGCTACACCTTC.